The 11 T cell receptor beta chains below all came from one sample that was sequenced in a study of cytomegalovirus exposure and HLA in healthy donors. The PCR was carried out with 60 Vbeta primers and 13 Jbeta primers. Generated by immunoSEQ multiplex PCR, the TCRdb table keeps only in-frame clones and is missing some. The data show approximately 92,000 clones, under 80% seen once. Sequenced input: PBMCs. The receptors originated from a middle-aged man in good health and CMV-seropositive.

The chain joins TRBV7-2 to TRBJ2-5; 10 bases align to TRBD1. The length of the CDR3 is 14 residues. From germline, CDR1 is SGHTA and CDR2 FQGNSA. V shed 7 bases and J 4 bases; nucleotides not matched to a gene: 6. The CDR3 spells CASNRQGARETQYF. The CDR3 DNA reads TGTGCCAGCAACCGACAGGGGGCCCGAGAGACCCAGTACTTC.

The genes are TRBV2 and TRBJ1-3; D might be TRBD1 (5 bases). V lost 2 bases and J 0 bases, leaving 11 bases between the germline ends. Germline CDR1 SNHLY, CDR2 FYNNEI. The CDR3 spans 16 residues. The CDR3 spells CASSENRGNSGNTIYF. The DNA for the CDR3 is TGTGCCAGCAGTGAAAATCGGGGGAACTCTGGAAACACCATATATTTT. Looking up the rest from reference TRBV2 and TRBJ1-3 gives the full variable domain: EPEVTQTPSHQVTQMGQEVILRCVPISNHLYFYWYRQILGQKVEFLVSFYNNEISEKSEIFDDQFSVERPDGSNFTLKIRSTKLEDSAMYFCASSENRGNSGNTIYFGEGSWLTVV.

The V gene is TRBV28, the J gene TRBJ2-3; TRBD2 agrees at 10 bases. Unmatched junction bases numbered 6, after V lost 7 bases and J lost 2 bases. The CDR3 runs to 15 residues. Per the germline V gene, CDR1 is MDHEN and CDR2 is SYDVKM. The CDR3 nucleotides read TGTGCCAGCAATCTAGCGGGGGTGATCACAGATACGCAGTATTTT. The encoded protein is CASNLAGVITDTQYF.

The V call is TRBV10-3, the J call TRBJ2-2; 8 nucleotides match TRBD2. This CDR3 is 18 amino acids long. V trimming: 2 bases; J trimming: 1 base; junction bases outside the gene matches: 9. Germline-derived CDR1 and CDR2 are ENHRY and SYGVKD. The CDR3 spells CAISEPRLLAVNTGELFF. The CDR3 region has the DNA TGTGCCATCAGTGAGCCGAGGCTACTAGCGGTGAACACCGGGGAGCTGTTTTTT.

The chain uses TRBV19 and TRBJ2-7; possibly TRBD1 for D (5 bases). In germline, CDR1 is LNHDA, CDR2 SQIVND (reference sequence). Trimming left V 6 bases short and J 1 base short, with 13 bases between. The CDR3 extends over 14 amino acids. The CDR3 coding sequence is TGTGCCAGTAGCTACAGGTTCTCTTCCTACGAGCAGTACTTC. This gives the protein CASSYRFSSYEQYF.

The chain combines TRBV19 with TRBJ1-1; 7 bases line up with TRBD1. V was pared by 5 bases and J by 6 bases, with 12 bases of the junction left unmatched. Germline lookup yields CDR1 LNHDA and CDR2 SQIVND (reference sequence). The CDR3 contains 15 residues. The CDR3 nucleotides read TGTGCCAGTAGTGGACCAGGGGGGTTTCTCGCTGAAGCTTTCTTT. It codes for CASSGPGGFLAEAFF.

The chain recombines TRBV6-5 with TRBJ1-6, with TRBD1 identical over 8 bases. CDR1 is MNHEY and CDR2 is SVGAGI in the germline V gene. This CDR3 contains 16 residues. Germline trimming cut 0 bases from V and 9 bases from J; bases unmatched to any gene: 7. The CDR3 region has the DNA TGTGCCAGCAGTTACTCTAGGACAGGGATGACTTCACCCCTCCACTTT. Translating gives CASSYSRTGMTSPLHF.

The genes are TRBV19 and TRBJ1-1; the match to TRBD1 covers 8 bases. The CDR3 totals 14 residues. CDR1 is LNHDA and CDR2 is SQIVND in the germline V gene (reference sequence). The V and J ends lost 7 bases and 6 bases, in that order; junction bases with no gene match: 10. This chain's CDR3 is CASNLGQGIAEAFF. In DNA, the CDR3 is TGTGCCAGTAACCTCGGACAGGGAATTGCTGAAGCTTTCTTT.

This clone occurred a few times. The chain is built from TRBV7-2 and TRBJ2-5, with TRBD2 matching 8 bases. V was clipped by 5 bases and J by 5 bases; unmatched bases: 7. The CDR3 sequence is 14 residues long. Germline-derived CDR1 and CDR2 are SGHTA and FQGNSA. CDR3 in DNA: TGTGCCAGCAGCCAAGCGGGGGCTGTTGAGACCCAGTACTTC. It encodes CASSQAGAVETQYF.

This clone has a single count. This chain joins TRBV5-8 and TRBJ1-2, with D perhaps TRBD1 (6 bases). Trimming shortened V by 4 bases and J by 4 bases, and 11 bases separated the two germline ends. Germline lookup yields CDR1 SGHTS and CDR2 YDEGEE. The CDR3 consists of 13 residues. The CDR3 sequence: CASSPGQSYGYTF. The CDR3 region has the DNA TGTGCCAGCAGCCCCGGACAGAGCTATGGCTACACCTTC.

The V gene is TRBV4-2, the J gene TRBJ2-3; TRBD2 matches 11 bases. The CDR3 runs 17 residues. Trimming removed 1 base from V and 6 bases from J; junction bases left unmatched: 9. Germline V lookup: CDR1 LGHNA, CDR2 YNFKEQ. The CDR3 reads CASSQAPLAGGEDTQYF. Here the CDR3 DNA reads TGTGCCAGCAGCCAAGCGCCCCTAGCGGGGGGTGAGGATACGCAGTATTTT.